The table lists the clone carrying this T cell receptor beta chain with a count of one. The data are from a study of blood T cell repertoires in COVID-19. Study-wide context: Specimens from acute and convalescent COVID-19 originated in the United States, Italy and Spain. T cells, B-cell-depleted T cells, or PBMCs supplied cDNA or gDNA.

The V gene's germline CDR1 is LGHDT and CDR2 YNNKEL (reference sequence). The CDR3 runs to 16 residues. V lost 4 bases to trimming and J lost 4 bases; unmatched junction nucleotides: 8. Clones were read by immunoSEQ multiplex PCR, and TCRdb kept only the in-frame ones, dropping some. The sample includes 200,000 to 250,000 clones, 65% to 90% of them seen just once. Participants were aged about 18 to 90 years, lived in some 23 US areas, and enrolled virtually. Grouping used clinical history reported by participants in a survey and questionnaire. This rearrangement joins TRBV3-1 (or the pseudogene TRBV3-2) to TRBJ2-1, with TRBD2 matching 9 bases. This receptor was taken from a woman between 50 and 59 years old with acute COVID-19. What was sequenced was PBMCs or T cells enriched from blood (not recorded which). The CDR3 nucleotides read TGTGCCAGCAGCCCACCGGAGCGGGGGGCTTACAATGAGCAGTTCTTC. It is translated as CASSPPERGAYNEQFF.